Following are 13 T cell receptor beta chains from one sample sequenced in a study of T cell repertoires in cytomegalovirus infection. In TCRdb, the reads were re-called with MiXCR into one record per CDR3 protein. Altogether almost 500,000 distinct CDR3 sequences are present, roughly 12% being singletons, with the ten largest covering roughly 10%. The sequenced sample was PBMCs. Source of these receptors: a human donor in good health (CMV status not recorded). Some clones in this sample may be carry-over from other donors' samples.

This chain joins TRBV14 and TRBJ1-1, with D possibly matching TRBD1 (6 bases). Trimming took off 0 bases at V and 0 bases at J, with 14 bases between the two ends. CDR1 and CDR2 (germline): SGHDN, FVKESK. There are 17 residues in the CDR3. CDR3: CASSQDPGTTMNTEAFF. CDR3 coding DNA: TGTGCCAGCAGCCAAGATCCCGGGACAACCATGAACACTGAAGCTTTCTTT.

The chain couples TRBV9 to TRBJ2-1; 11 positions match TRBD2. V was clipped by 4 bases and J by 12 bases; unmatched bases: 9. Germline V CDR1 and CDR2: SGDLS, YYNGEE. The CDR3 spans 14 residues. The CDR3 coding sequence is TGTGCCAGCAGCCCCGGGACTAGCGGCTACTTGCAGTTCTTC. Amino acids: CASSPGTSGYLQFF.

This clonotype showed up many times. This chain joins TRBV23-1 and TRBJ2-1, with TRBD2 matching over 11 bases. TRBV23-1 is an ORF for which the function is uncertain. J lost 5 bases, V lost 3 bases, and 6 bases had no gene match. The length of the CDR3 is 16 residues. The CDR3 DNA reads TGCGCCAGCAGTCAGCGACTAGCGGGAATCGACAATGAGCAGTTCTTC. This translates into CASSQRLAGIDNEQFF.

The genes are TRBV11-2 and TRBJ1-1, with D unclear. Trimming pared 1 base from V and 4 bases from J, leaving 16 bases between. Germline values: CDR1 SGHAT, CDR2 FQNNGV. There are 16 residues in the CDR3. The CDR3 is CASSLVASGIGTEAFF. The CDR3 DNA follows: TGTGCCAGCAGCTTAGTAGCGTCGGGGATTGGCACTGAAGCTTTCTTT.

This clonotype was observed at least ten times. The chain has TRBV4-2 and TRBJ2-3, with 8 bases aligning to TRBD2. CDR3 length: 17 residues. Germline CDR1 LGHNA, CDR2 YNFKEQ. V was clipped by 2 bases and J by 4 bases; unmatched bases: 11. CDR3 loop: CASSQQPTSAGADTQYF. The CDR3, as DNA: TGTGCCAGCAGCCAACAACCGACTAGCGCGGGGGCAGATACGCAGTATTTT.

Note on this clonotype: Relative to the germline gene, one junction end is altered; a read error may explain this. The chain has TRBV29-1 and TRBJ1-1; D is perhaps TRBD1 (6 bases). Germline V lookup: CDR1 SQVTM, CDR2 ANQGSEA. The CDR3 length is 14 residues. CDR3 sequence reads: CSVRGLNGNTEASF. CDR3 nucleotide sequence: TGCAGCGTCAGGGGACTCAACGGGAACACTGAAGCTTCCTTT.

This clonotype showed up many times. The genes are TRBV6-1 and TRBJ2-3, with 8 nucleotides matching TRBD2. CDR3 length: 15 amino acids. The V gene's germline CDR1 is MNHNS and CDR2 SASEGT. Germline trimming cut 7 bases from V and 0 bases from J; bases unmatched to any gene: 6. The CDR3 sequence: CASKRAGASTDTQYF. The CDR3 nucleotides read TGTGCCAGCAAAAGAGCGGGGGCCAGCACAGATACGCAGTATTTT.

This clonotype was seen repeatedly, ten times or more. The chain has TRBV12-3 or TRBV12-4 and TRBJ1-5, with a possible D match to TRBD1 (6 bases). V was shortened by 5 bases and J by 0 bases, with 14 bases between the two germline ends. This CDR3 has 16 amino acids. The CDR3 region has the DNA TGTGCCAGCAGTCCCGTCGGGGGGCTTAGCAATCAGCCCCAGCATTTT. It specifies CASSPVGGLSNQPQHF.

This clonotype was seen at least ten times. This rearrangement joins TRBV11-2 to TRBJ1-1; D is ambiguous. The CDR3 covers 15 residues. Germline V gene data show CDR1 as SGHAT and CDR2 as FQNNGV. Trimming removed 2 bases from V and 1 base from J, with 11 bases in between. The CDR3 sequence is CASSLTARTNTEAFF. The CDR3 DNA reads TGTGCCAGCAGCTTAACGGCCAGGACGAACACTGAAGCTTTCTTT.

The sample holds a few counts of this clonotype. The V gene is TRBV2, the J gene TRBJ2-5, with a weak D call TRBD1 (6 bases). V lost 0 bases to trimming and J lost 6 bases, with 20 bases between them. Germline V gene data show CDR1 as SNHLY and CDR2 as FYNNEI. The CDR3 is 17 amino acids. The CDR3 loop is CASSEALRSGALKTQYF. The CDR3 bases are TGTGCCAGCAGTGAAGCGCTTAGGTCAGGGGCACTAAAGACCCAGTACTTC.

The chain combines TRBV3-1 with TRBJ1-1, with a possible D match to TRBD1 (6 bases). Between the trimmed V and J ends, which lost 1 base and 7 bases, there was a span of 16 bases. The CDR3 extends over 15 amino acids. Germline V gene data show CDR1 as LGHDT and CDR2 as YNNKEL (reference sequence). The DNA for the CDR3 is TGTGCCAGCAGCCAAGTGGGACAACCTTCCAATGAAGCTTTCTTT. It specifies CASSQVGQPSNEAFF.

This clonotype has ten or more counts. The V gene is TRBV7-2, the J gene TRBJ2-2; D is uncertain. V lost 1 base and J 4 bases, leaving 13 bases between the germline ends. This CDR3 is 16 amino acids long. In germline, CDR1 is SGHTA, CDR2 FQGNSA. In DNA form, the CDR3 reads TGTGCCAGCAGCTTAGTATCTCCGTTCATCACCGGGGAGCTGTTTTTT. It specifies CASSLVSPFITGELFF.

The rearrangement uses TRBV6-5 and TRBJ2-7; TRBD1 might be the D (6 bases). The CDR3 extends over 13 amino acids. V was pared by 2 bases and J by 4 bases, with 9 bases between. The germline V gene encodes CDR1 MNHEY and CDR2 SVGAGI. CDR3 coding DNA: TGTGCCAGCAGTTACCACAGGGAGTACGAGCAGTACTTC. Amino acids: CASSYHREYEQYF.